The clone carrying this T cell receptor beta chain was counted between two and nine times. The sample belongs to a study of T-cell memory formation after mild COVID-19. Unmatched junction bases numbered 5, after V lost 3 bases and J lost 3 bases. The CDR3 loop spans 15 amino acids. Germline CDR1 SGHAT, CDR2 FQNNGV. TCRdb reprocessed the 5' RACE reads via MiXCR and lists one record per CDR3 protein. Here the sample spans approximately 350,000 distinct CDR3 sequences, around 30% being singletons. This TCR derives from an adult woman who had mild COVID-19 (a few samples of this study predate the infection). Cell type and time point are not known. Input material: PBMCs or a T cell subset sorted from them (not recorded which). The chain carries TRBV11-2 and TRBJ2-5; 9 bases match TRBD2. The CDR3 here is CASSFSGSLEETQYF. In nucleotides, the CDR3 is TGTGCCAGCAGCTTTAGCGGGAGCTTGGAAGAGACCCAGTACTTC.